This T cell receptor (beta chain) was documented in a study of regulatory T cells in long-lasting Graves disease (dated by TCRdb to 2020 to 2023). Describing the broader study: Newly diagnosed Graves' disease patients had taken antithyroid drugs for less than 3 months. TCR sequencing covered 13 persistent and approximately 20 newly diagnosed Graves' disease patients, 33 samples in total. The study took place in China and was registered as a clinical trial. This study used TCR sequencing and RNA sequencing of peripheral blood to compare persistent Graves' disease patients against newly diagnosed Graves' disease patients. Paper-wide results and their limitations: TRBV28, TRBJ1-2 and TRBJ2-5 were preferentially used in persistent disease, while TRBV20-1 and TRBJ2-1 were favored in newly diagnosed disease. Compared with newly diagnosed patients, patients with persistent Graves' disease had lower TCR Shannon entropy and fewer highly expanded clones, which suggests clonal expansion. The authors noted that the small sample size was a limitation that may lower accuracy. A larger number of public clonotypes was shared among persistent patients (under 3,000) than among newly diagnosed patients (about 990). Only peripheral blood was studied, because thyroid tissue, the primary lesion, was inaccessible. Sequencing and analysis were restricted to the TCR beta chain.

Trimming accounts for 3 bases at V and 7 bases at J, while the number of junction bases matched to no gene is 11. Based on the germline V gene (reference sequence), the CDR1 and CDR2 sequences are LGHDT and YNNKEL. Reading from cysteine to phenylalanine, the CDR3 counts 18 amino acids. Just CDR3 DNA is preserved here, 54 bases in frame from base 1. This clonotype was seen many times. Its antigen is still unknown. Per-base qualities were not stored, and no clone one base away is much larger. Library method: multiplex PCR. Sequencing was performed on an Illumina HiSeq 4000. iRepertoire HTBI primers and Arm-PCR amplification of CDR3 regions were used to construct TCR beta libraries. Before sequencing, the PCR products underwent gel purification. Under the source paper's analysis protocol: Gene usage analysis of CDR3 amino acid clonotypes used the 60 to 80 TRBV and 11 to 15 TRBJ segments found across samples. Filtered high-quality paired reads were merged into contigs using COPE and FqMerger. Contigs were aligned with BLAST to IMGT TRBV, TRBD and TRBJ reference genes, and CDR3 was defined per IMGT. Highly expanded clones were defined as clonotypes with a frequency above 0.1%. Shannon entropy served as the measure of repertoire diversity, while the Gini coefficient captured V-J evenness. Clonotypes shared by more than one individual were considered public. The raw public data were reprocessed by TCRdb itself: fastp quality trimming at Q25, MiXCR clonotype calling, in-frame beta chains only. Identical CDR3 proteins give one entry, which carries the most common genes and DNA. TCRdb assigned the V and J calls; the authors' analysis was not used. This sample has some 350,000 distinct CDR3 sequences in its table, and roughly 17% of those were observed once. 20% to 25% of the sample is held by the ten biggest clonotypes.

The intended sense of this specimen's time point label: newly diagnosed GD, antithyroid drugs for less than 3 months. RNA was extracted from PBMCs in TRIzol for both TCR sequencing and RNA sequencing. The diagnosis of Graves' disease followed American Thyroid Association guidelines. Patients for the study were recruited at an endocrinology department in Xi'an, China. From each patient, approximately 10 milliliters of peripheral blood was collected into an EDTA anticoagulant tube. PBMCs were isolated by Ficoll Paque Plus density gradient separation without further T cell sorting. RNA quality was checked with an Agilent 2100 Bioanalyzer and agarose gel, and concentration with a NanoDrop 2000. These data were also filed under a second study, of T cells in Graves' hyperthyroidism and ophthalmopathy. The second paper states: Stable Graves' hyperthyroidism was defined as no progression to ophthalmopathy during 18 months of follow-up. Hyperthyroidism patients were newly diagnosed, with disease duration under 2 months, and aged 18 to 65 years. Any patient with an uncontrolled infection, another autoimmune disease, pregnancy or lactation was excluded. Diagnoses were based on clinical symptoms, serum thyroxine and TRAb, thyroid ultrasound and orbital computed tomography. A first-round RT-PCR of the TCR CDR3 used the HTBI primer set with the Qiagen OneStep RT-PCR kit. Blood samples also contained most of the expanded thyroid clonotypes (frequency above 0.001), which suggests that blood repertoires may reflect thyroid immune responses. A model built on a 13 V-J signature distinguished ophthalmopathy from stable hyperthyroidism, reaching roughly 88% sensitivity and around 82% specificity in cross-validation and 80%/75% in testing. In validation, the model predicted progression to ophthalmopathy with approximately 71% sensitivity and less than 80% specificity, a median of 6.5 months before onset. TCR V-J signatures able to tell the groups apart were searched for in a discovery cohort of around 95 patients, of whom 43 had Graves' ophthalmopathy and 57 had stable Graves' hyperthyroidism. An independent validation cohort of around 19 hyperthyroidism patients and approximately 17 patients who later progressed to ophthalmopathy tested prospective prediction of ophthalmopathy. For training and testing, the 80 to 100 patients in the discovery cohort were randomly divided in a 7:3 ratio. In about 6 Graves' hyperthyroidism patients, the study also compared T-cell repertoires from thyroid tissue with T-cell repertoires from blood. Following sampling, methimazole starting at 30 mg daily was given to hyperthyroidism patients, and high-dose intravenous methylprednisolone was given to ophthalmopathy patients. Libraries were constructed in a second round of multiplex PCR, after which size selection and purification were carried out. The libraries were sequenced on an Illumina HiSeq2000 using paired-end 100 bp reads. SOAPnuke was used to process the raw data, removing reads that contained adapters or uncalled bases, had a mean Phred below 15, or lacked an exact match to the constant primer or identifier. COPE v1.2.5 was used to merge the high-quality paired reads, and each unique nucleotide sequence was defined as a clonotype. MiTCR v1.1 was used to align the clonotypes against IMGT TRBV, TRBD and TRBJ reference segments. The analysis was restricted to V-J combinations with a frequency above 0.0001, which together covered just over 98% of the repertoires. The TCS score was defined as the ratio of F50 (clonal expansion) to E x V (chaos), calculated using BLOSUM62-based TCRdist between CDR3 peptides within each V-J. Welch's t-statistics and random forest reduced some 510 V-J features to 13, which were used in a naive Bayes classifier (R e1071). No statistical method was used to fix the sample size in advance, and group allocation was not hidden from the investigators. The paper reports TCR Vbeta CDR3 sequencing of some 140 peripheral blood samples: 43 ophthalmopathy, fewer than 80 hyperthyroidism and around 17 progressor patients.

This material consisted of peripheral blood mononuclear cells (PBMCs), taken at new diagnosis, from a patient treated with antithyroid drugs. This sequence uses TRBV3-1 and TRBJ2-1; 14 junctional bases match TRBD2. This sequence originates from a woman under 30 with Graves disease. Donor details come from another sample of the same person, matched by shared clones. The CDR3 region reads CASSHRIPTSGGANEQFF. The DNA sequence reads TGTGCCAGCAGCCACAGAATTCCGACTAGCGGGGGGGCTAATGAGCAGTTCTTC.